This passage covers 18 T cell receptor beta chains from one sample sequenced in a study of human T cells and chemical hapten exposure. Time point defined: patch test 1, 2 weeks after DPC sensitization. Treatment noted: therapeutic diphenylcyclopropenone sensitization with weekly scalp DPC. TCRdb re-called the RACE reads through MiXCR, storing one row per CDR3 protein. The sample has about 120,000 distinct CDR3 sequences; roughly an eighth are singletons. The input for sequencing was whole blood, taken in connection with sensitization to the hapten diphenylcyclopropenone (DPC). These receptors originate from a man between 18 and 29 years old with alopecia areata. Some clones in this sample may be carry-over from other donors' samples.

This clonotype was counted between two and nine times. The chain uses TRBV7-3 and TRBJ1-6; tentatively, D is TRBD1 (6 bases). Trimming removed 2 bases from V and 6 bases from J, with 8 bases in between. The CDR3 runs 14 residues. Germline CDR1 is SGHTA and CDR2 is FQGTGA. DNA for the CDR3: TGTGCCAGCAGCTTAGGGGGCTCTAATTCACCCCTCCACTTT. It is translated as CASSLGGSNSPLHF.

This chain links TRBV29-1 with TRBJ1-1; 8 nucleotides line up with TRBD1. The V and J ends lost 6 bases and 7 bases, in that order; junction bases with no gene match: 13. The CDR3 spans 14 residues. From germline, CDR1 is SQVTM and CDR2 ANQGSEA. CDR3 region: CSVWTGPRALEAFF. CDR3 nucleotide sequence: TGCAGCGTCTGGACAGGGCCCAGGGCCCTTGAAGCTTTCTTT.

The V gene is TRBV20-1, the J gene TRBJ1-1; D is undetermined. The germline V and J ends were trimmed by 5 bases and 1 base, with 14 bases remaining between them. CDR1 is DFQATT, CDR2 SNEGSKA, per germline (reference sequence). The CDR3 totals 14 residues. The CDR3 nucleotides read TGCAGTGCTGTCGTCGAAGGGAGGAACACTGAAGCTTTCTTT. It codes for CSAVVEGRNTEAFF.

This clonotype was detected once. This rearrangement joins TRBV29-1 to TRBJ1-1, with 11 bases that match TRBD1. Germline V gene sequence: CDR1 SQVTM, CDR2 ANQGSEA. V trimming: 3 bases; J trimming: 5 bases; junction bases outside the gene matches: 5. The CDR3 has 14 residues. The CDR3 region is CSVEDRGLRTEAFF. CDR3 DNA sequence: TGCAGCGTTGAGGACAGGGGGCTGCGGACTGAAGCTTTCTTT. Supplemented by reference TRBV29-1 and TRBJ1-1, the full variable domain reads SAVISQKPSRDICQRGTSLTIQCQVDSQVTMMFWYRQQPGQSLTLIATANQGSEATYESGFVIDKFPISRPNLTFSTLTVSNMSPEDSSIYLCSVEDRGLRTEAFFGQGTRLTVV.

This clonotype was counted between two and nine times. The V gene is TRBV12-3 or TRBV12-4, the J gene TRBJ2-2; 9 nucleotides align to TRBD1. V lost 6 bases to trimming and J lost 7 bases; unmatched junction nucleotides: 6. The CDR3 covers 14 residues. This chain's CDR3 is CASRRTGEGGELFF. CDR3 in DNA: TGTGCCAGCAGACGGACAGGGGAAGGCGGGGAGCTGTTTTTT.

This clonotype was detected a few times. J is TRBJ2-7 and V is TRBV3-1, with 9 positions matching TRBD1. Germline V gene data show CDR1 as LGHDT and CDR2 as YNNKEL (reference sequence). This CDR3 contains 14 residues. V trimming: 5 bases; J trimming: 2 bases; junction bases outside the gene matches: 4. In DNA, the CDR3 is TGTGCCAGCAGCAGGACAGGGGCGACCTACGAGCAGTACTTC. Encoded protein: CASSRTGATYEQYF.

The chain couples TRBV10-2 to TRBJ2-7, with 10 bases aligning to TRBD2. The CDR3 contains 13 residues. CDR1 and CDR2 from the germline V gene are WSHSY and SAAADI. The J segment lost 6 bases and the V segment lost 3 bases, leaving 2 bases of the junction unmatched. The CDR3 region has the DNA TGCGCCAGCAGTGACCCTAGCGGGGGCGAGCAGTACGTC. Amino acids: CASSDPSGGEQYV.

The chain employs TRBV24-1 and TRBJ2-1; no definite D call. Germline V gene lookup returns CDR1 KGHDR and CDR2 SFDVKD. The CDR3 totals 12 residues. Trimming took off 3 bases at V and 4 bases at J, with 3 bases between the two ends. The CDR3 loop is CATSDGYNEQFF. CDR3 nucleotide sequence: TGTGCCACCAGTGATGGGTACAATGAGCAGTTCTTC.

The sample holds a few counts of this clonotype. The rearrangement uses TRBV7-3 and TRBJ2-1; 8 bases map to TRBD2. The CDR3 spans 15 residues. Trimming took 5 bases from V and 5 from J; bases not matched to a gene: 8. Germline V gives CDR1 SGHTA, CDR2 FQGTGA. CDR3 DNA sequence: TGTGCCAGCAGCCCGTACGGGGGGGCCAACAATGAGCAGTTCTTC. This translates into CASSPYGGANNEQFF.

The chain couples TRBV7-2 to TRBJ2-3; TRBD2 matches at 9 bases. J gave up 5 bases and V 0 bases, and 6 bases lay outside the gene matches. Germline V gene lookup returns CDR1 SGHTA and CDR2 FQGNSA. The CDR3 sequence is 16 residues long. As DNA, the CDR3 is TGTGCCAGCAGCTTAGCTTCTAGCGGGGTCCAAGATACGCAGTATTTT. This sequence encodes CASSLASSGVQDTQYF.

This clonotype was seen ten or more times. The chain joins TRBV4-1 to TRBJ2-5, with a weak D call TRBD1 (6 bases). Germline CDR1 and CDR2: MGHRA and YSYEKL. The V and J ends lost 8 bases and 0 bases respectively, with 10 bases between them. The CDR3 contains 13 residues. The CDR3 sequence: CASRDNNQETQYF. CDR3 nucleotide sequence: TGCGCCAGCCGGGACAACAACCAAGAGACCCAGTACTTC.

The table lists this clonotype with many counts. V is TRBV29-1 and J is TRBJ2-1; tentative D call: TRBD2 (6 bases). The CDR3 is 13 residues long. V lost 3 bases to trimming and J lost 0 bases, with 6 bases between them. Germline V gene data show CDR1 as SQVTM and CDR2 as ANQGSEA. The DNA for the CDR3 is TGCAGCGTTGACGGGAGCTCCTACAATGAGCAGTTCTTC. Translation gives CSVDGSSYNEQFF.

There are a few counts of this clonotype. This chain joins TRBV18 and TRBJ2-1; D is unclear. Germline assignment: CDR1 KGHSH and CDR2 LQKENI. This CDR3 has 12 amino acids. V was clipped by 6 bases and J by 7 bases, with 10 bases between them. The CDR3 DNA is TGTGCCAGCTCCGTGGTAGAAAATGAGCAGTTCTTC. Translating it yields CASSVVENEQFF.

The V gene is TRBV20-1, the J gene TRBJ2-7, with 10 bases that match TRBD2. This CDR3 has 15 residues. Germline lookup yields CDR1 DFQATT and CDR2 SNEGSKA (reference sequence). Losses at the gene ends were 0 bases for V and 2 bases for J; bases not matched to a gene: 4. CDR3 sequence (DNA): TGCAGTGCTAGAGATCCCCTAGCGGGGGCCTACGAGCAGTACTTC. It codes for CSARDPLAGAYEQYF.

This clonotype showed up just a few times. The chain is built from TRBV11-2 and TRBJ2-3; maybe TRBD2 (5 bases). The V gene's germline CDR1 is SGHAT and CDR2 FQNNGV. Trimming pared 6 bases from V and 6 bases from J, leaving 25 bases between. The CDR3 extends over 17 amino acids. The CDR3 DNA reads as TGTGCCAGCAGTGATACTCTTCGAGGGCCCTACCGGGATACGCAGTATTTT. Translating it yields CASSDTLRGPYRDTQYF. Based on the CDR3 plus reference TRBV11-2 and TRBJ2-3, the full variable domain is EAGVAQSPRYKIIEKRQSVAFWCNPISGHATLYWYQQILGQGPKLLIQFQNNGVVDDSQLPKDRFSAERLKGVDSTLKIQPAKLEDSAVYLCASSDTLRGPYRDTQYFGPGTRLTVL.

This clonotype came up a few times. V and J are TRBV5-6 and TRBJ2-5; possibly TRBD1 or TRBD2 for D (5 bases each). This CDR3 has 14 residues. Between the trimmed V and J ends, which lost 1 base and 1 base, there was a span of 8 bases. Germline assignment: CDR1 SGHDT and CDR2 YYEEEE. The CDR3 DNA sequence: TGTGCCAGCAGCTTGTGGGGGATCCAAGAGACCCAGTACTTC. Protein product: CASSLWGIQETQYF.

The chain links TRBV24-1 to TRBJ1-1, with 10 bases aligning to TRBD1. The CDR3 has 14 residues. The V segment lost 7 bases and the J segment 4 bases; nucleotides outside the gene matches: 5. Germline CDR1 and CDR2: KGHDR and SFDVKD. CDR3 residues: CATSRDRGGTEAFF. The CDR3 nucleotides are TGTGCCACCAGCAGGGACAGGGGAGGCACTGAAGCTTTCTTT.

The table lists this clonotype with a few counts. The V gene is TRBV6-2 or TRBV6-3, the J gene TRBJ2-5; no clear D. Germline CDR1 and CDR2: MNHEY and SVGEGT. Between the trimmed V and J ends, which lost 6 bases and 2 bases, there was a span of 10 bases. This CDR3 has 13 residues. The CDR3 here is CASSYRRQETQYF. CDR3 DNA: TGTGCCAGCAGCTATAGACGACAAGAGACCCAGTACTTC.